This T cell receptor beta chain is from a study of blood T cell repertoires in COVID-19. The wider study: Collection of acute and convalescent COVID-19 samples took place in the United States, Italy and Spain. The cDNA or gDNA used as material had been derived from T cells, B-cell-depleted T cells, or PBMCs.

Original handling: Amplification with reference gene primers provided the estimates of nucleated cell counts. Repertoires were generated with immunoSEQ multiplex PCR, while TCRdb's copy carries only in-frame clones and drops some. V and J calls and clone size are copied from that table; D and trimming were computed from the DNA. Altogether just over 95,000 clones are present, approximately 82% being singletons, with the ten largest covering roughly 4%. This clone was detected once. The sequence was obtained from a man between 60 and 70 years old with acute or convalescent COVID-19. Sequences were obtained from peripheral blood.

CDR3 loop: CASSLGQQETQYF. Here the CDR3 DNA reads TGTGCCAGCAGTCTCGGACAGCAAGAGACCCAGTACTTC. This rearrangement joins TRBV11-2 to TRBJ2-5; weak D call: TRBD1 (6 bases). Germline loops: CDR1 SGHAT, CDR2 FQNNGV. This CDR3 has 13 amino acids. Trimming stripped 6 bases from V and 2 bases from J, with 10 bases between.